This T cell receptor beta chain was captured by sequencing in a study of cytomegalovirus exposure and HLA in healthy donors (dated by TCRdb to 2016 to 2017). With respect to the entire study: According to an earlier analysis of 587 of the donors, 200 million or so T cells yielded 90 million to 130 million unique TCR beta sequences and about 300 Gb of sequence data. In the later analysis, no new phenotypic data were used to find candidate immune exposures; instead, reliance was placed on TCR beta sequences and their occurrence across donors. About 330 gigabases of sequencing data and 70 million to 95 million unique TCR sequences made up an early release that covered nearly 650 HLA-typed donors. A separate validation cohort of roughly 110 different subjects was used in addition to the roughly 620-subject first cohort. A later analysis re-examined previously published TCR beta repertoires from just over 650 donors and added high-resolution HLA genotyping to investigate patterns of TCR occurrence. Genome-wide SNP genotypes for about 55% of the roughly 670 donors were used in a later genetic analysis, which treated that subset as a discovery cohort. Among the roughly 430 genotyped donors, around 81% belonged to the genetic ancestry cluster associated with self-reported Caucasian donors. Every discovery cohort repertoire had been produced on one sequencing platform. Because of strong linkage in the cohort, a few DR-DQ haplotypes were treated as single units for association and clustering. Donor age, sex, ethnicity and CMV serostatus were compiled together with the repertoire data. The number of typed donors differed by locus: about 620-640 for A, B, C, DRB1 and DQB1; 500 to 550 for DQA1; approximately 610 for DPA1; and roughly 490 for DPB1. Among roughly 400 genotyped donors of the cohort, an average of around 240,000 unique TCR beta nucleotide sequences were sequenced per donor, around 20% of them non-productive. To predict cytomegalovirus infection status, the study brought together high-throughput TCR immunosequencing, statistical association of individual TCRs with disease status, and machine learning. In an earlier analysis of 587 of the donors, high-throughput TCR beta sequencing was used to judge whether each TCR beta V gene segment behaved as functional or pseudogenic. The study aimed to test whether cataloging public T cell receptors could reveal signatures of past pathogen exposure. Both class I and class II loci were covered by HLA typing, at four-digit resolution. The study profiled the T cell repertoires of about 720 subjects by immunosequencing and related them to cytomegalovirus serostatus.

The cohort comprised under 700 healthy bone marrow donors. At the time of sampling, all cohort members were nominally healthy, though unrecorded immune exposures were likely present. The donor tested CMV seropositive, placing the donor among the roughly 270 seropositive members of the cohort. A peripheral blood sample was provided by each donor, and peripheral blood mononuclear cells were used for TCR beta sequencing. The Qiagen DNeasy Blood Extraction Kit was used to extract genomic DNA from the blood cell samples. Library creation used the immunoSEQ multiplex PCR assay. For the multiplex PCR, a mixture combining 60 forward primers for TCR Vbeta segments and 13 reverse primers for TCR Jbeta segments was used. The CDR3 region of rearranged TCR beta genes was amplified from genomic DNA by a multiplex PCR assay. The amplified TCR beta libraries were sequenced on the Illumina HiSeq System as 87-base-pair reads. The study's processing was this. A later analysis tallied about 77 million unique TCR beta chains across the 700 or so repertoires, and approximately 12 million of those chains were shared by two or more donors. To remove PCR and sequencing errors, raw reads were error-corrected and collapsed into unique sequences using a nearest-neighbor algorithm that merged closely related sequences. Alignment of CDR3 sequences to IMGT reference sequences was used to assign V, D and J gene segments. For a sequence to be retained, a match of at least six nucleotides to both a V gene segment and a J gene segment was required. A rearrangement was called productive if the CDR3 had no stop codons and remained in frame with V and J, and every other rearrangement was called non-productive. Following IMGT convention, CDR3 was defined as the stretch from the second conserved V-encoded cysteine to the conserved J-encoded phenylalanine. Sequences without an unambiguous match to a single V gene segment were excluded from the earlier analysis of a few hundred of the donors. An earlier analysis of roughly 590 of the donors called V segments functional above 56.7% productive rearrangements and segregating when the between-donor standard deviation exceeded 5%. A statistical classification framework was built to diagnose cytomegalovirus status from the catalog of TCR beta chain sequences. In a later analysis, TCR nucleotide sequences were compared against IMGT/GENE-DB human TR gene sequences so that V and J genes could be assigned. In a later analysis, CDR3 sequences and most-parsimonious VDJ recombination scenarios were assigned using the TCRdist pipeline. A later analysis defined each TCR beta chain by its CDR3 amino acid sequence plus V-gene family, and excluded reads lacking a unique V-gene family. As a way to deal with suspected cross-contamination and a sequencing artifact, a later analysis dropped over 550 nucleotide sequences that were highly shared and had low generation probability. In a later analysis, a clonal expansion index was calculated for each public chain from normalized within-repertoire ranks of inferred template counts. A later analysis computed generation probabilities with a VDJ recombination model fitted to out-of-frame rearrangements, and checked the results against IGoR. Hypergeometric tests were used in a later analysis to score TCR-TCR, TCR-HLA and TCR-CMV co-occurrence, with a repertoire-size bias correction applied to the TCR pairs. A later analysis estimated false discovery rates by permuting HLA or CMV assignments 20 times. A later analysis grouped co-occurring TCRs with DBSCAN, adding TCRdist sequence similarity when clustering within HLA-allele-positive subsets. Co-occurrence clustering excluded repertoires with fewer than 30,000 or more than 120,000 public chains, plus five with anomalous nucleotide sharing. TCRdb stores this immuneACCESS table with in-frame sequences only. Part of the clones is absent; in the studies checked, under half of the shortfall reflects unresolved V genes, and no reason is known for the rest. V, J and clone size are taken as reported in that table, and D and trimming were inferred from the DNA itself. This sample holds just over 150,000 clones; roughly 79% were observed only once. The top ten hold about 0.93% of the sample.

Based on the germline V gene, the CDR1 and CDR2 sequences are SGHTS and YDEGEE. CDR3 length: 14 amino acids, cysteine to phenylalanine. Only the CDR3 part of the read is kept: 42 bases, read in frame from the first base. Compared with germline, V lacks 0 bases and J lacks 4 bases; bases without a gene match: 2. What the work shows at the level of the full study, not this receptor alone: A further reported finding was that TCR beta sequences accurately predicted the HLA-A and HLA-B alleles for most subjects in the first cohort. A total of 150 to 200 TCR beta chains were listed by the study as associated with cytomegalovirus. Linkage disequilibrium might explain the correlated functional status among segregating V segments, but an unknown experimental factor could not be excluded. In vitro tests confirmed that a few of the cytomegalovirus-associated TCR beta chains recognize cytomegalovirus antigens. Because counts were too low, about 18 rarely observed V segments, including chromosome 9 orphons, were excluded from the earlier analysis of 587 of the donors. In a later genetic analysis, fewer N-insertions in productive TCRs were reported among donors in an Asian-associated ancestry cluster than the approximately 710-donor mean. In a later analysis, around 17,000 TCR beta sequences were associated with specific HLA alleles at a false discovery rate of 0.05. Most TCR sequences were seen in very few donors, while some public TCRs were found in many individuals. Cytomegalovirus status was reported to be diagnosed by the classifier with high specificity and sensitivity in both the original and validation cohorts. V-gene and J-gene trimming of TCR beta chains was associated with a missense DCLRE1C variant in a later genetic analysis, and the association was replicated in an independent cohort. A cluster of highly shared sequence variants was judged likely to represent a technical artifact of the sequencing pipeline. The only immune exposure information available for the cohort was CMV serostatus. When HLA alleles, especially DR and DQ, strongly co-occurred, TCR associations were difficult to assign to individual alleles. This cohort had only TCR beta chains sequenced, and the lack of alpha or paired-chain data limited which features could be detected. A later analysis found that HLA-associated TCR beta chains were more clonally expanded and had lower generation probabilities than equally common non-associated chains. The authors suggested that the approach could potentially be generalized to other disease states and immunological phenotypes. Because some donors lacked HLA typing at each locus, the association tests relied only on the typed subset. Some IMGT-functional V segments, including TRBV6-2 and TRBV6-3, could not be distinguished by the 87-base-pair reads and were therefore excluded. A later analysis reported that several top co-occurrence clusters appeared linked to parvovirus B19, influenza, CMV and Epstein-Barr virus. In an earlier analysis of 587 of the donors, most TCR beta V segments appeared in productive rearrangements about 90% or about 30% of the time, broadly matching IMGT annotations. Most CMV-associated TCR beta chains appeared to be HLA-restricted in a later analysis, and the HLA associations seemed to be driven largely by CMV exposure. In a later analysis, the rate of TCR association differed among HLA loci, with DRB1 alleles having the most associated TCRs and HLA-C alleles having the fewest. Sequencing depth was assumed to be roughly uniform across donors in the presence/absence analyses, though that assumption may not hold.

Notes on this clone: Its specific antigen is unknown. Base-call qualities are not available, and no considerably larger clone is one nucleotide away.

The receptor's source is a woman aged 45-65 years in good health and CMV-seropositive. The V and J genes are TRBV5-8 and TRBJ2-3; 7 central bases correspond to TRBD2. Sequencing used PBMCs. In nucleotide form, the sequence is TGTGCCAGCAGCTTGGGACTAGCAGCAGATACGCAGTATTTT. Its amino acids are CASSLGLAADTQYF.